This T cell receptor beta chain was profiled in a study of CD8+ T cells in alopecia areata. At the level of the study: It was oral tofacitinib, at 5 to 10 mg twice daily, that treated patients received. Dosing spanned 6 to 18 months on tofacitinib, then 6 months off drug. Whole-study results and caveats: It was lesional scalp, especially alopecia totalis/universalis, that showed higher clonality than normal scalp.

In each case, RNA was isolated and then reverse transcribed into cDNA as the sequencing template. Measured with immunoSEQ multiplex PCR; TCRdb has only the in-frame clones, and not every one. Found here are more than 150,000 clones, 59% of them singletons; the top ten hold about 15%. This clone was seen repeatedly, ten times or more. The antigen remains unidentified. PBMCs served as the source from which CD4+ and CD8+ T cells were sorted. CDR1 and CDR2 (germline): LNHNV, YYDKDF (reference sequence). This CDR3 spans 15 amino acids. V dropped 3 bases and J dropped 4 bases, with 12 bases sitting between them.

This TCR derives from a human donor with alopecia areata. The sample in question was CD4+ T cells sorted from blood, obtained at week 0. This chain links TRBV15 with TRBJ1-4; tentative D call: TRBD1 (6 bases). The CDR3 nucleotides read TGTGCCACCAGCAGTACTGGACAGCTTAATGAAAAACTGTTTTTT. As protein: CATSSTGQLNEKLFF.